This T cell receptor (beta chain) comes out of a study of cytomegalovirus exposure and HLA in healthy donors. Study summary: The Caucasian-associated ancestry cluster contained approximately 81% of the approximately 400 genotyped donors.

This PCR relied on a set of 60 Vbeta primers and 13 Jbeta primers. Clones were sequenced by immunoSEQ multiplex PCR, and TCRdb holds only the in-frame ones, with some missing. This table holds more than 100,000 clones, 63% found once. The study, taken as a whole, reports: Later analysis reportedly placed an Asian-associated ancestry cluster below the roughly 680-donor mean in N-insertions. TCR beta V- and J-gene trimming, according to a later analysis, was linked to a missense DCLRE1C variant.

This clone was seen only once. Its antigen is not known. Germline V gene sequence: CDR1 KGHSH, CDR2 LQKENI. This CDR3 comprises 15 residues. V was cut by 0 bases and J by 7 bases, with 12 bases left in between. Sampled while nominally healthy, donors likely had unrecorded immune exposures. This TCR was recovered from a man aged 35-49 years in good health and CMV-seropositive. The sample was PBMCs. The chain uses TRBV18 and TRBJ1-4; D may be TRBD1 (6 bases). The CDR3: CASSPPRGGGEKLFF. In DNA, the CDR3 is TGTGCCAGCTCACCACCCAGGGGTGGAGGTGAAAAACTGTTTTTT. The whole variable domain, remainder taken from reference TRBV18 and TRBJ1-4, is NAGVMQNPRHLVRRRGQEARLRCSPMKGHSHVYWYRQLPEEGLKFMVYLQKENIIDESGMPKERFSAEFPKEGPSILRIQQVVRGDSAAYFCASSPPRGGGEKLFFGSGTQLSVL.